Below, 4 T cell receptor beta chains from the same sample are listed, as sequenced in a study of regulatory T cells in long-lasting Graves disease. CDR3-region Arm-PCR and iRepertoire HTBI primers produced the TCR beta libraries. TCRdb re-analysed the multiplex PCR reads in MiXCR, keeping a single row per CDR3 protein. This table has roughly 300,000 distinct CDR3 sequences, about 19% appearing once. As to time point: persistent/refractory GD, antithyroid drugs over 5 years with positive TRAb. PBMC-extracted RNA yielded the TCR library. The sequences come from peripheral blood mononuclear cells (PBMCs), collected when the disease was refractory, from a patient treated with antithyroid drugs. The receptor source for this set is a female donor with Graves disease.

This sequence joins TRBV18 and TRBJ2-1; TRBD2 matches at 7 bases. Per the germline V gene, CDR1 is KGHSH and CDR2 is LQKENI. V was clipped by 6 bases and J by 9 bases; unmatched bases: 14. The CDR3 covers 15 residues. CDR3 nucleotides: TGTGCCAGCTCTCCTTCGGGCGGGAGTGTAGGTGAGCAGTTCTTC. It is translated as CASSPSGGSVGEQFF.

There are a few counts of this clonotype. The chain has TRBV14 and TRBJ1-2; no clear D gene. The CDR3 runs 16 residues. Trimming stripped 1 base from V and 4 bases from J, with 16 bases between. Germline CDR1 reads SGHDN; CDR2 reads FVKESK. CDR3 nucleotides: TGTGCCAGCAGCCAAGTCCCGACGGGAGGTCTCTATGGCTACACCTTC. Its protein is CASSQVPTGGLYGYTF.

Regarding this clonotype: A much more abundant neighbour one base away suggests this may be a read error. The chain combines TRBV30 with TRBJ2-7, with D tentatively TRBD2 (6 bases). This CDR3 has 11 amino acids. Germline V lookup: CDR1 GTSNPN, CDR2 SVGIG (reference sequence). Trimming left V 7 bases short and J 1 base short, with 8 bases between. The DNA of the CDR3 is TGTGCCTTTGGGGGGTCCTACGAGCAGTACTTC. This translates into CAFGGSYEQYF.

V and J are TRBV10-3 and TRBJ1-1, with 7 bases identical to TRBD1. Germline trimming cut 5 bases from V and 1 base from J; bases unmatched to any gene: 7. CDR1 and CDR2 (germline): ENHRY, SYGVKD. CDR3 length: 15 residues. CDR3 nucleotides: TGTGCCATCAGTACGCGACAGGGACAGAACACTGAAGCTTTCTTT. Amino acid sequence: CAISTRQGQNTEAFF.